This paragraph reports one T cell receptor beta chain. The entry originates in a study of Ad26.COV2.S vaccination and SARS-CoV-2 variants. Study-level background: The Ad26.COV2.S arm of the COV1001 trial was where the donor was placed. Intramuscularly, Ad26.COV2.S was given either once or twice, 56 days apart.

The CDR3 consists of 15 residues. Germline CDR1 and CDR2: MNHEY and SMNVEV (reference sequence). The V and J ends lost 2 bases and 6 bases, in that order; junction bases with no gene match: 5. Treatment indicated: approximately 18 received Ad26.COV2.S at low or high dose, single or two shots; about 5 received placebo; per-sample allocation not given. Samples came from day 63 after the first vaccine or placebo injection. Clones were sequenced by immunoSEQ multiplex PCR, and TCRdb holds only the in-frame ones, with some missing. The profile shows 410,000 or so clones, about 93% of them singletons. The sequenced sample was peripheral blood, obtained in a trial of Ad26.COV2.S vaccine versus placebo. The receptor comes from a person between 18 and 65 years old who received the Ad26.COV2.S COVID-19 vaccine or a placebo. The chain joins TRBV27 to TRBJ2-3; 10 bases align to TRBD2. The CDR3 DNA sequence: TGTGCCAGCAGTTTAACTAGCGGGATCGTGGATACGCAGTATTTT. This sequence encodes CASSLTSGIVDTQYF.